Included here is one T cell receptor (beta chain) sequence, with context. Its target is unknown. These data belong to a study of cytomegalovirus exposure and HLA in healthy donors. At the level of the study: Samples from HLA-typed donors yielded 65 million to 90 million unique TCRs in an early data release. Regarding the study as a whole: Sequencing likely generated an artifact that appeared as a cluster of highly shared sequence variants. Donor immune exposure was known only as CMV serostatus. Per a later analysis, fewer than 20,000 TCR beta sequences showed association with HLA alleles at 0.05 false discovery rate.

PCR used 60 Vbeta primers and 13 Jbeta primers. Data came from immunoSEQ multiplex PCR; TCRdb stores just in-frame clones and leaves some out. The sample lists about 120,000 clones; 50% to 65% were seen once. The CDR3 extends over 14 amino acids. V lost 11 bases, J lost 8 bases, and 11 bases stayed unmatched. Germline values: CDR1 SNHLY, CDR2 FYNNEI. The chain links TRBV2 to TRBJ1-4, with 10 nucleotides matching TRBD1. Sequenced input: PBMCs. The clonotype comes from a man in his forties in good health and CMV-seropositive. CDR3: CASSTRQGAEKLFF. CDR3 nucleotides: TGTGCCTCCTCAACCCGACAGGGGGCAGAAAAACTGTTTTTT.